The T cell receptor (beta chain) described here comes from a study of blood T cell repertoires in COVID-19. Germline-derived CDR1 and CDR2 are SGHAT and FQDESV (reference sequence). V gave up 5 bases and J gave up 5 bases; unmatched junction bases: 7. This CDR3 comprises 15 residues. The table came from immunoSEQ multiplex PCR; TCRdb's copy has only in-frame clones and leaves some out. This sample has 40,000 to 50,000 clones, with about 87% found just once. The clonotype was recovered from a human donor in a cohort sampled during active COVID-19. Material: peripheral blood. V gene TRBV11-1 combines with J gene TRBJ1-1; TRBD1 agrees at 11 bases. CDR3 nucleotide sequence: TGTGCCAGCAGCCGTCGGGACAGGGGGAGGACTGAAGCTTTCTTT. Protein product: CASSRRDRGRTEAFF.